This T cell receptor (beta chain) emerged from a study of PD-L1 blockade in urothelial cancer. Study information: As for prior chemotherapy regimens, patients had received 0 to 3. There were a median of about 140,000 T cells in blood samples.

Per the germline V gene, CDR1 is SGHDT and CDR2 is YYEEEE. Germline trimming cut 3 bases from V and 4 bases from J; bases unmatched to any gene: 9. The CDR3 runs 15 residues. This sample's time point: pretreatment peripheral blood. Urothelial carcinoma affected the patients, and it was locally advanced or metastatic. A spike-in of synthetic TCR analog templates was added to each PCR. The assay was immunoSEQ multiplex PCR, and TCRdb's table has in-frame clones only and misses some. This sample has around 130,000 clones, with about 88% found just once. This specimen was PBMCs, taken around atezolizumab (anti-PD-L1) treatment. The receptor was derived from a man aged 45-65 years with urothelial cancer. The chain couples TRBV5-6 to TRBJ2-7; TRBD2 matches 8 bases. The CDR3 spells CASSSMTSVKYEQYF. DNA of the CDR3: TGTGCCAGCAGCTCGATGACTAGCGTAAAGTACGAGCAGTACTTC.